Below, 18 T cell receptor beta chains from the same sample are listed, as sequenced in a study of blood T cell repertoires in COVID-19. Clones were read by immunoSEQ multiplex PCR, and TCRdb kept only the in-frame ones, dropping some. The profile shows about 61,000 clones, 70% to 85% of them singletons. The sample was peripheral blood. These receptors were obtained from a woman in her 70s with acute or convalescent COVID-19.

This clone was seen a handful of times. This sequence joins TRBV7-2 and TRBJ2-7; D is ambiguous. V was shortened by 2 bases and J by 2 bases, with 4 bases between the two germline ends. The CDR3 is 12 residues long. Germline V gives CDR1 SGHTA, CDR2 FQGNSA. CDR3 bases: TGTGCCAGCAGCTTAACTACCTACGAGCAGTACTTC. Translated: CASSLTTYEQYF.

This clone was recorded once. The rearrangement links TRBV6-2 or TRBV6-3 to TRBJ2-2, with D possibly being TRBD2 (5 bases). Trimming cost V 5 bases and J 5 bases, with 15 bases left between them. The CDR3 has 15 residues. Germline-derived CDR1 and CDR2 are MNHEY and SVGEGT. The CDR3 sequence: CASSARTVPTGELFF. CDR3 DNA: TGTGCCAGCAGTGCGAGGACTGTGCCGACCGGGGAGCTGTTTTTT.

This chain links TRBV10-2 with TRBJ1-5, with D perhaps matching TRBD1 (5 bases). The length of the CDR3 is 14 residues. Germline CDR1 is WSHSY and CDR2 is SAAADI. Trimming cost V 6 bases and J 0 bases, with 9 bases left between them. CDR3 amino acids: CASSLTVSNQPQHF. CDR3 DNA sequence: TGCGCCAGCAGCTTGACAGTTAGCAATCAGCCCCAGCATTTT.

This clone was counted once. V gene TRBV5-4 combines with J gene TRBJ2-5; a weak D match, TRBD1 (6 bases). In germline, CDR1 is SGHNT, CDR2 YYREEE (reference sequence). The CDR3 has 15 amino acids. Trimming cost V 1 base and J 5 bases, with 15 bases left between them. The DNA of the CDR3 is TGTGCCAGCAGCTTGAGATTATCAGGGGTCGAGACCCAGTACTTC. It yields the protein CASSLRLSGVETQYF.

CDR3 sequence: CARTLSQGGGYDEQFF. The CDR3 nucleotides read TGTGCCAGGACCTTGTCCCAGGGCGGGGGATACGATGAGCAGTTCTTC. The chain uses TRBV19 and TRBJ2-1; TRBD2 matches 7 bases. The CDR3 sequence is 16 residues long. Trimming removed 9 bases from V and 8 bases from J; junction bases left unmatched: 19. CDR1 and CDR2 from the germline V gene are LNHDA and SQIVND (reference sequence).

CDR3 sequence: CASSDRQGVGQPQHF. CDR3 bases: TGTGCCAGCAGCGACCGACAGGGGGTAGGTCAGCCCCAGCATTTT. The J gene is TRBJ1-5, the V gene TRBV2; 9 bases line up with TRBD1. CDR1 SNHLY and CDR2 FYNNEI come from the germline V gene. This CDR3 is built from 15 residues. The V segment lost 6 bases and the J segment 6 bases; nucleotides outside the gene matches: 9.

Comments on this clone: Relative to the germline gene, one junction end is altered; a read error may explain this. Other DNA sequences from this sample encode an identical CDR3 as well. V is TRBV6-2 or TRBV6-3 and J is TRBJ1-2; D is perhaps TRBD1 (5 bases). Germline values: CDR1 MNHEY, CDR2 SVGEGT. The CDR3 is 16 amino acids. CDR3 loop: CASSYHTRQNNYGYTF. The CDR3 DNA is TGTGCCAGTAGTTACCATACCCGACAGAATAACTATGGCTACACCTTC.

The rearrangement joins TRBV7-6 to TRBJ1-1; perhaps TRBD1 as D (6 bases). Deletions cut 1 base from V and 4 bases from J, with 16 bases between. CDR3 size: 16 residues. The germline CDR1 and CDR2 sequences are SGHVS and FNYEAQ. The CDR3, as DNA: TGTGCCAGCAGCTTAGATGTAACAGGGAGAGGCACTGAAGCTTTCTTT. Amino acids: CASSLDVTGRGTEAFF.

The chain joins TRBV6-5 to TRBJ2-7, with 10 bases that match TRBD2. V was clipped by 4 bases and J by 3 bases; unmatched bases: 9. CDR3 length: 16 amino acids. Germline V CDR1 and CDR2: MNHEY, SVGAGI. The CDR3 DNA sequence: TGTGCCAGCAGTTCCCTTAGCGGGGGGCGGGTCTACGAGCAGTACTTC. Its translation is CASSSLSGGRVYEQYF.

V and J are TRBV7-9 and TRBJ2-3; 7 nucleotides align to TRBD2. In germline, CDR1 is SEHNR, CDR2 FQNEAQ (reference sequence). The CDR3 totals 15 residues. Trimming cost V 1 base and J 1 base; bases outside gene matches: 2. DNA for the CDR3: TGTGCCAGCAGCTTAGGGGCGGGGGGCACAGATACGCAGTATTTT. This codes for CASSLGAGGTDTQYF. Together with reference TRBV7-9 and TRBJ2-3, the CDR3 gives the full variable domain: DTGVSQNPRHKITKRGQNVTFRCDPISEHNRLYWYRQTLGQGPEFLTYFQNEAQLEKSRLLSDRFSAERPKGSFSTLEIQRTEQGDSAMYLCASSLGAGGTDTQYFGPGTRLTVL.

The V and J genes are TRBV5-1 and TRBJ2-1; TRBD2 matches 10 bases. The CDR3 covers 18 residues. Germline-derived CDR1 and CDR2 are SGHRS and YFSETQ. Trimming took 0 bases from V and 10 from J; bases not matched to a gene: 16. CDR3 residues: CASSLALFLAGVFGEQFF. CDR3 nucleotides: TGCGCCAGCAGCTTGGCCTTATTTCTAGCGGGGGTCTTCGGGGAGCAGTTCTTC.

V and J are TRBV2 and TRBJ1-1, with 9 bases matching TRBD1. The CDR3 runs to 14 residues. Trimming cost V 4 bases and J 8 bases; bases outside gene matches: 8. CDR1 is SNHLY and CDR2 is FYNNEI in the germline V gene. The CDR3 DNA reads TGTGCCAGCAGTGTTATACTAGGGACAGGGGAAGCTTTCTTT. Encoded protein: CASSVILGTGEAFF. Looking up the rest from reference TRBV2 and TRBJ1-1 gives the full variable domain: EPEVTQTPSHQVTQMGQEVILRCVPISNHLYFYWYRQILGQKVEFLVSFYNNEISEKSEIFDDQFSVERPDGSNFTLKIRSTKLEDSAMYFCASSVILGTGEAFFGQGTRLTVV.

The chain links TRBV27 to TRBJ2-7; 8 nucleotides agree with TRBD2. CDR3 length equals 15 residues. The V gene end was trimmed by 0 bases and the J gene end by 2 bases; junction bases not matched to a gene: 3. CDR1 MNHEY and CDR2 SMNVEV come from the germline V gene (reference sequence). CDR3 protein: CASSLSSGGAYEQYF. The CDR3 region has the DNA TGTGCCAGCAGTTTATCCAGCGGGGGAGCCTACGAGCAGTACTTC.

V usage is TRBV2 and J usage is TRBJ2-7; 9 nucleotides agree with TRBD1. The CDR3 length is 13 residues. Germline assignment: CDR1 SNHLY and CDR2 FYNNEI. The ends lost 8 bases at V and 6 bases at J; junction bases unmatched: 8. As DNA, the CDR3 is TGTGCCAGCGTCGTGGACAGGGGTCGCGAGCAGTACTTC. It specifies CASVVDRGREQYF.

The V call is TRBV5-1, the J call TRBJ2-4; TRBD1 is a possible D gene (5 bases). The CDR3 sequence is 15 residues long. Trimming took 7 bases from V and 1 from J, leaving 15 bases between them. Germline V gene data show CDR1 as SGHRS and CDR2 as YFSETQ. CDR3 nucleotide sequence: TGCGCCAGCGCTTGGGGCCCCGAGGCCAAAAACATTCAGTACTTC. It translates to CASAWGPEAKNIQYF.

The J gene is TRBJ1-1, the V gene TRBV28, with no clear D. V lost 10 bases and J lost 1, with 13 bases in between. CDR3 size: 13 residues. Germline values: CDR1 MDHEN, CDR2 SYDVKM. In DNA form, the CDR3 reads TGTGCCACGGAGGGCAGAAAGAACACTGAAGCTTTCTTT. It codes for CATEGRKNTEAFF.

The chain joins TRBV30 to TRBJ2-7; D call uncertain. The CDR3 spans 16 residues. Trimming took off 2 bases at V and 2 bases at J, with 19 bases between the two ends. Germline loops: CDR1 GTSNPN, CDR2 SVGIG (reference sequence). Here the CDR3 DNA reads TGTGCCTGGAGTCCACTATCCAATCACCGCACCTACGAGCAGTACTTC. It codes for CAWSPLSNHRTYEQYF.

The chain uses TRBV7-2 and TRBJ2-6; 10 positions match TRBD1. This CDR3 is built from 16 residues. Germline-derived CDR1 and CDR2 are SGHTA and FQGNSA. J lost 4 bases, V lost 4 bases, and 4 bases had no gene match. For the CDR3, the DNA is TGTGCCAGCAGCTCGACAGGGGGCGGCGGGGCCAACGTCCTGACTTTC. It yields the protein CASSSTGGGGANVLTF.